This TCR beta chain was captured in a study of CD8 T cells in ankylosing spondylitis. V shed 6 bases and J 6 bases; nucleotides not matched to a gene: 5. This CDR3 contains 14 residues. Germline CDR1 SNHLY, CDR2 FYNNEI. Overall study findings and caveats: Several of the motif variants were reported before in synovial fluid and blood from reactive arthritis. Eight or nine highly homologous variants made up a TCR beta motif that seemed to typify ankylosing spondylitis blood.

TCRdb redid the calling of the 5' RACE reads with MiXCR, one entry per CDR3 protein. This sample has a few hundred thousand distinct CDR3 sequences, with more than 20% found just once. To note about this clonotype: Its matching antigen is unknown.

The clonotype was recovered from a male donor with ankylosing spondylitis. The V gene is TRBV2, the J gene TRBJ2-7, with 13 positions matching TRBD2. Material for sequencing was blood, either unsorted or a sorted T cell fraction (not recorded which). The CDR3 sequence is CASRWTSGSSEQYF. For the CDR3, the DNA is TGTGCCAGCAGGTGGACTAGCGGGAGTAGCGAGCAGTACTTC.